A selection of T cell receptor beta chains follows, all from one sample in a study of identical twins. TCRdb re-derived calls from the 5' RACE reads in MiXCR, one entry per CDR3 protein. The repertoire holds about 810,000 distinct CDR3 sequences, with about 12% as singletons. These same data were also listed under a study on yellow fever vaccine responses in identical twins.

The sequencing sample was made of PBMCs. The source is a young woman in good health. Both conserved end residues are trimmed from each CDR3. A D gene is named only where the DNA matches it firmly.

J,D,V,CDR3
TRBJ2-5,NA,TRBV12-3/TRBV12-4,ASSLLPWRRVQETQY
TRBJ2-3,NA,TRBV29-1,SVAGFPTDTQY
TRBJ2-7,NA,TRBV5-1,ASSLGEREQY
TRBJ2-1,NA,TRBV28,ASSLGTKEQF
TRBJ2-1,TRBD1,TRBV14,ASSQAAGTVYNEQF
TRBJ2-1,TRBD2,TRBV3-1,ASSLRLAVNEQF
TRBJ2-3,TRBD2,TRBV4-1,ASVAGPTTDTQY
TRBJ2-1,NA,TRBV3-1,ASSRLKKVGRLSSYNEQF
TRBJ2-6,NA,TRBV5-1,ASSLQQGSGANVLT
TRBJ1-2,NA,TRBV10-3,AITETESYGYT
TRBJ1-3,NA,TRBV29-1,SVVKASTGNTIY
TRBJ1-1,NA,TRBV7-3,ASSSTEYTEAF
TRBJ1-1,NA,TRBV11-2,ASSSHPLAEAF
TRBJ2-7,NA,TRBV28,ASSIDISYEQY
TRBJ2-3,NA,TRBV2,ASSFPDIGSQY
TRBJ2-1,NA,TRBV5-4,ASSATRSNNEQF
TRBJ2-3,TRBD2,TRBV20-1,SARASPGLLTDTQY
TRBJ2-5,TRBD2,TRBV10-2,ASSELAGKHTQETQY